This T cell receptor (beta chain) was profiled in a study of blood T cells in healthy people across ages (dated by TCRdb to the mid-2010s). As for the study more broadly: In model experiments, template switching captured roughly one uniquely barcoded TCR beta cDNA molecule for every two T cells. Using deep sequencing normalized with unique cDNA molecular identifiers, the study measured how TCR beta repertoire diversity changes with age. Four age groups were formed from the donors: young (average 16 years), middle-aged (approximately 40), aged (more than 55) and long-lived (roughly 88). Donors of different ages were randomly distributed across sequencing lanes to avoid experimental bias. The study analyzed two additional independent replicas of 1 million unique cDNA reads from the same blood draw for two donors, one aged 18 to 30 and one aged 80 or older.

As regards this clonotype: Its antigen is not yet known. Per-base quality was not reported, and no clone a single base away is much larger than it.

Results the study describes overall, beyond this receptor: Estimates of total diversity based on one million sequenced T cells were considered lower bounds and underestimates. Donor CMV infection status was unknown, potentially confounding age-related changes in expanded clonotypes. Since profiling was done on bulk unsorted PBMCs, naive and antigen-experienced compartments could not be conclusively compared. The percentage of naive T cells measured by flow cytometry correlated strongly with observed TCR beta diversity. Compared with the aged group, the long-lived group had more naive CD4+ T cells, fewer expanded clones and increased TCR diversity, suggesting age selection. As age increased, observed TCR beta diversity per million T cells dropped in a roughly linear way, and a significant reduction was already evident by age 40.

The library was made by 5' RACE. Sequencing relied on an Illumina HiSeq 2500. A second about 7 to 11 cycle PCR used a sample-barcoded 5' primer and a J-beta primer mix. A template-switch 5' adaptor carrying 12 random nucleotides introduced a unique molecular identifier onto each TCR beta cDNA molecule. Each sample yielded at least 2.5 million CDR3-containing paired-end reads. First-strand cDNA synthesis was performed from all RNA using the Mint cDNA synthesis kit, with priming by a TRBC-specific oligonucleotide. All cDNA was treated with uracil-DNA glycosylase and then went through a first 18-cycle PCR with the universal primers M1SS and BC2_uni_R. The study's processing was this. Normalization of each sample was performed by random selection of 1 million high-quality reads, each carrying a distinct molecular identifier. Reads with shared molecular identifiers were discarded instead of being binned into consensus sequences. CDR3 identification, clonotype clustering and error correction used MiTCR with a Q25 quality threshold and the strictest error-elimination algorithm. Lower-bound total TCR beta diversity was estimated with a nonparametric unseen species model using Euler transformation. TCRdb took the public reads, trimmed them with fastp at Q25, ran MiXCR for clone calling and kept in-frame beta chains. Duplicate CDR3 protein sequences are folded into a single record with the most common DNA and genes. These V and J calls originate from TCRdb's pipeline instead of the authors' own analysis. The sample has roughly 1.4 million distinct CDR3 sequences on record, around 59% of them singletons. The ten largest clones take up over 5.5% of the sample.

The donors were some 39 Caucasian individuals from Russia, aged about 6 to 95 years, who were systemically healthy. Each donor gave roughly 9.5 milliliters of peripheral blood, collected into EDTA-treated Vacutainer tubes. PBMCs were isolated by Ficoll-Paque density-gradient centrifugation, with at least 6 million obtained per sample. Total RNA was extracted from PBMCs with Trizol reagent, with at least 5.5 micrograms obtained per sample. For every donor, flow cytometry on a PBMC aliquot measured the percentage of naive CD45RAhigh/CD27high T cells. The clonotype comes from a man aged 18 to 29 in good health. Sequencing input: blood.

The sequence in DNA is TGTGCCAGCTCGGGGGGGGACAACTACAATGAGCAGTTCTTC. Its translation is CASSGGDNYNEQFF. The sequence links TRBV12-3 or TRBV12-4 to TRBJ2-1; the junction holds 8 bases that match TRBD2. Counted from cysteine to phenylalanine, this CDR3 has 14 amino acids. Just the 42-base CDR3 DNA is kept, in frame starting at base 1. At the junction V is shortened by 8 bases and J by 3 bases; bases outside the gene matches: 6.